Reported below is one T cell receptor (beta chain). The target antigen is unknown. This CDR3 has 14 residues. Trimming took 8 bases from V and 5 from J, leaving 15 bases between them. Germline V CDR1 and CDR2: MNHEY, SVGAGI. Each donor had roughly 10 milliliters of peripheral blood drawn. RNA extraction gave at least 5.5 micrograms of total RNA per sample. A second PCR, run for about 6 to 11 cycles, used a sample-barcoded 5' primer plus a J-beta primer mix. Each cDNA molecule was tagged by a template-switch adaptor with 12 random nucleotides. TCRdb passed the 5' RACE reads through MiXCR, listing each CDR3 protein once. The sample carries about 1,500,000 distinct CDR3 sequences, 42% recorded once. The data originate from a study of blood T cells in healthy people across ages. General study findings and limits: PBMCs went unsorted, and a conclusive naive versus antigen-experienced comparison was therefore prevented.

The chain uses TRBV6-5 and TRBJ2-2; D perhaps matches TRBD2 (6 bases). The sequencing input was blood. This sequence originates from a woman between 18 and 29 years old in good health. Written as DNA, the CDR3 is TGTGCCAGCCGGACCGGGGGAAGGACCGGGGAGCTGTTTTTT. Translation gives CASRTGGRTGELFF.